These T cell receptor beta chains were read from a single sample in a study of cytomegalovirus exposure and HLA in healthy donors. Sequenced by immunoSEQ multiplex PCR; TCRdb stores in-frame clones only, minus some. The sample holds around 200,000 clones, about four fifths seen once. The sequenced material came from PBMCs. The source is a woman younger than 30 in good health and CMV-seropositive. The CDR3 runs from the conserved cysteine through the conserved F or W. A D gene is named only where the DNA matches it firmly.

d_call j_call v_call cdr3_aa
- TRBJ2-5 TRBV7-8 CASSLSSVSRRGETQYF
- TRBJ1-6 TRBV6-1 CASSETNREFYNSPLHF
TRBD2 TRBJ2-7 TRBV2 CASRATSGGRYEQYF
- TRBJ1-3 TRBV18 CASSPLEGSGNTIYF
TRBD2 TRBJ2-3 TRBV2 CASRPFPGLADSTDTQYF
TRBD1 TRBJ1-6 TRBV19 CASKDRVSANSPLHF
TRBD2 TRBJ2-3 TRBV19 CASSRTSGGNTDTQYF
TRBD1 TRBJ2-5 TRBV6-6 CASSTPTGGFQETQYF
TRBD2 TRBJ2-1 TRBV5-8 CASSFERGGINEQFF
TRBD1 TRBJ1-1 TRBV7-9 CASTQGGGVSAATEAFF
TRBD1 TRBJ1-1 TRBV5-1 CASSPGTGPEAFF
- TRBJ1-3 TRBV5-4 CASSLDGVGNTIYF
- TRBJ1-2 TRBV7-2 CASKGGADYGYTF
TRBD1 TRBJ1-4 TRBV28 CASSSRDRGSDEKLFF
TRBD2 TRBJ2-1 TRBV12-5 CASGLVSGGPISEQFF
TRBD1 TRBJ2-7 TRBV4-3 CASSQGGTGGYEQYF
TRBD2 TRBJ2-2 TRBV9 CASSVLSGGTNTGELFF
TRBD1 TRBJ1-1 TRBV27 CASSLRDRPTEAFF
- TRBJ1-5 TRBV2 CASSEQGGRQPQHF
TRBD1 TRBJ2-3 TRBV6-1 CASSEAKGARDTQYF
- TRBJ1-1 TRBV6-5 CASSYLGPSITEAFF
TRBD1 TRBJ2-1 TRBV7-3 CASSEDRAFNNEQFF
- TRBJ1-5 TRBV6-6 CASSSGYGQPQHF
TRBD1 TRBJ1-5 TRBV10-3 CAISAGQGISNQPQHF
- TRBJ1-2 TRBV6-5 CASSQHKTEPYGYTF
- TRBJ1-1 TRBV6-6 CASSYATENTEAFF
TRBD1 TRBJ1-2 TRBV4-1 CASSQDPTGGIVGYTF
- TRBJ2-1 TRBV27 CASSFPGVRSYNEQFF
- TRBJ1-6 TRBV7-9 CASSLVPDSPLHF
- TRBJ1-2 TRBV6-6 CASSPGAHGYTF
TRBD1 TRBJ2-2 TRBV14 CASSPARTGGYGELFF
- TRBJ2-4 TRBV7-9 CASSFRGDIQYF
- TRBJ2-2 TRBV4-1 CASSPLPGELFF
- TRBJ2-7 TRBV11-2 CASSLRENRYEQYF
- TRBJ1-1 TRBV11-2 CASTSSSRFEAFF
TRBD1 TRBJ2-3 TRBV27 CASSPTGTGGYDTQYF